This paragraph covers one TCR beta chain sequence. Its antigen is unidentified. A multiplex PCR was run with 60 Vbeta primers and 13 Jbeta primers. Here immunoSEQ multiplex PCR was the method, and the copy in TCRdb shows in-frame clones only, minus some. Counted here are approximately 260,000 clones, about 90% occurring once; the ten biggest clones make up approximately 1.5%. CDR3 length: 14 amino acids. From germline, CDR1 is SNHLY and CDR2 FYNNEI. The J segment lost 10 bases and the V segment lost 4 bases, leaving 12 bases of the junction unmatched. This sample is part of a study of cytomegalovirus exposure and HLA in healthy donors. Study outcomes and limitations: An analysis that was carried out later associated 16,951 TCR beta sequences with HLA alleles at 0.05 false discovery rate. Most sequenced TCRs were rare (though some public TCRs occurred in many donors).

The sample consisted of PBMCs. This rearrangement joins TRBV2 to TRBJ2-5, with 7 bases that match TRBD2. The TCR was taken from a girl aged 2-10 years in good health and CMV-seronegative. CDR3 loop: CASSGGQAGPNQYF. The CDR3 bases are TGTGCCAGCAGTGGCGGCCAAGCGGGGCCTAACCAGTACTTC.